A single sample gave rise to the 29 T cell receptor beta chains below, sequenced in a study of T cells in localized non-small cell lung cancer. Here immunoSEQ multiplex PCR was the method, and the copy in TCRdb shows in-frame clones only, minus some. Of approximately 8,000 clones listed, around 87% were seen once; the top ten hold less than 35%. The sequenced sample was peripheral blood, obtained before any cancer treatment. The receptors here all came from a male donor aged 60 or over with stage III lung adenocarcinoma.

The chain recombines TRBV6-1 with TRBJ2-7; weak D call: TRBD1 (6 bases). V was pared by 2 bases and J by 5 bases, with 16 bases between. The CDR3 is 15 amino acids. Germline CDR1 is MNHNS and CDR2 is SASEGT. CDR3 region: CASSEKAGANDEQYF. CDR3 bases: TGTGCCAGCAGTGAAAAGGCAGGGGCTAATGACGAGCAGTACTTC.

This rearrangement joins TRBV19 to TRBJ2-3; 9 positions match TRBD1. Looked up from germline, CDR1 is LNHDA and CDR2 is SQIVND (reference sequence). V was clipped by 4 bases and J by 1 base; unmatched bases: 6. The CDR3 has 16 residues. CDR3 in DNA: TGTGCCAGTAGTACCGACCGGGACAGGGGCACAGATACGCAGTATTTT. It encodes CASSTDRDRGTDTQYF.

This clone appeared a single time. The chain uses TRBV19 and TRBJ2-3, with a tentative D call TRBD1 (5 bases). The CDR3 consists of 15 residues. Germline-derived CDR1 and CDR2 are LNHDA and SQIVND (reference sequence). Trimming took off 3 bases at V and 3 bases at J, with 13 bases between the two ends. DNA for the CDR3: TGTGCCAGTAGTATCGGGCAGGGCTGGACAGATACGCAGTATTTT. This encodes CASSIGQGWTDTQYF.

V gene TRBV30 combines with J gene TRBJ2-3; the D gene is possibly TRBD2 (5 bases). CDR1 is GTSNPN and CDR2 is SVGIG in the germline V gene (reference sequence). The CDR3 is 12 residues long. Trimming removed 0 bases from V and 8 bases from J, with 9 bases in between. The CDR3 sequence: CAWSVTGSTQYF. CDR3 sequence (DNA): TGTGCCTGGAGTGTTACGGGATCTACGCAGTATTTT.

The rearrangement links TRBV28 to TRBJ2-5, with 8 bases aligning to TRBD2. J lost 2 bases, V lost 6 bases, and 8 bases had no gene match. The CDR3 length is 15 residues. Germline CDR1 is MDHEN and CDR2 is SYDVKM. The CDR3 sequence is CASSNSGILQETQYF. The CDR3 DNA is TGTGCCAGCAGCAATAGCGGGATCCTGCAAGAGACCCAGTACTTC.

This chain links TRBV5-6 with TRBJ2-6, with D perhaps TRBD2 (6 bases). The CDR3 consists of 15 residues. Germline CDR1 is SGHDT and CDR2 is YYEEEE. The V end lost 4 bases, the J end lost 3 bases, and 11 bases lay between the germline ends. The CDR3 DNA reads as TGTGCCAGCAGCCCCGGGACTCTTGGGGCCAACGTCCTGACTTTC. Its translation: CASSPGTLGANVLTF. The full variable domain, its missing parts supplied by reference TRBV5-6 and TRBJ2-6, is DAGVTQSPTHLIKTRGQQVTLRCSPKSGHDTVSWYQQALGQGPQFIFQYYEEEERQRGNFPDRFSGHQFPNYSSELNVNALLLGDSALYLCASSPGTLGANVLTFGAGSRLTVL.

The chain uses TRBV19 and TRBJ2-7, with a tentative D call TRBD2 (5 bases). Germline CDR1 is LNHDA and CDR2 is SQIVND (reference sequence). The V end lost 6 bases, the J end lost 0 bases, and 12 bases lay between the germline ends. The CDR3 length is 14 residues. The DNA of the CDR3 is TGTGCCAGTAGCCACCCCGGGGACTCCTACGAGCAGTACTTC. The encoded protein is CASSHPGDSYEQYF.

The chain combines TRBV6-6 with TRBJ2-1; no clear D. The CDR3 has 13 amino acids. Germline values: CDR1 MNHNY, CDR2 SVGAGI (reference sequence). The V and J ends lost 7 bases and 6 bases respectively, with 13 bases between them. CDR3 residues: CASISLDGNEQFF. The CDR3 DNA reads as TGTGCCAGCATTTCCCTGGACGGCAATGAGCAGTTCTTC.

The chain combines TRBV5-1 with TRBJ1-2; D call uncertain. The CDR3 extends over 15 amino acids. Germline V lookup: CDR1 SGHRS, CDR2 YFSETQ. V lost 0 bases, J lost 4 bases, and 13 bases lay in between. The CDR3 coding sequence is TGCGCCAGCAGCTTGGACGAGGGCAGGCTCTATGGCTACACCTTC. Its protein product is CASSLDEGRLYGYTF.

This chain joins TRBV10-3 and TRBJ2-1, with a tentative D call TRBD2 (5 bases). Germline V CDR1 and CDR2: ENHRY, SYGVKD. With 6 bases removed from V and 1 base from J, the gap between germline ends came to 13 bases. This CDR3 is built from 15 residues. CDR3 in amino acids: CAIRDSLGSYNEQFF. CDR3 bases: TGTGCCATCAGGGACTCACTCGGGTCCTACAATGAGCAGTTCTTC.

This chain joins TRBV27 and TRBJ2-1, with D tentatively TRBD1 or TRBD2 (6 bases each). The CDR3 extends over 13 amino acids. V lost 3 bases and J lost 6, with 9 bases in between. Per the germline V gene, CDR1 is MNHEY and CDR2 is SMNVEV (reference sequence). The CDR3 region has the DNA TGTGCCAGCAGTTTGTGGGGGGCCAATGAGCAGTTCTTC. Its translation: CASSLWGANEQFF.

V and J are TRBV30 and TRBJ1-6, with no clear D. CDR1 and CDR2 from the germline V gene are GTSNPN and SVGIG (reference sequence). CDR3 size: 15 residues. V lost 0 bases and J lost 8, with 14 bases in between. The CDR3 region has the DNA TGTGCCTGGAGTGTACAAGGAGGGATCTATTCACCCCTCCACTTT. Translating gives CAWSVQGGIYSPLHF.

J is TRBJ2-7 and V is TRBV6-5; TRBD1 or TRBD2 may be the D gene (5 bases each). The CDR3 length is 13 residues. CDR1 is MNHEY, CDR2 SVGAGI, per germline. V gave up 5 bases and J gave up 3 bases, with 11 bases separating them. This CDR3 reads CASSRWDGYEQYF. The CDR3 bases are TGTGCCAGCAGTCGCTGGGACGGCTACGAGCAGTACTTC.

This rearrangement joins TRBV7-9 to TRBJ1-5; 11 bases align to TRBD1. V lost 5 bases and J lost 6; bases outside the gene matches: 3. CDR1 is SEHNR, CDR2 FQNEAQ, per germline (reference sequence). This CDR3 spans 14 amino acids. CDR3 sequence reads: CASSPGQGGQPQHF. DNA for the CDR3: TGTGCCAGCAGCCCGGGACAGGGGGGTCAGCCCCAGCATTTT.

This chain links TRBV18 with TRBJ1-2; D may be TRBD1 (6 bases). The V gene lost 5 bases and the J gene lost 0 bases, with 13 bases spanning the gap. The CDR3 has 15 amino acids. Germline CDR1 is KGHSH and CDR2 is LQKENI. This CDR3 is CASSAQGYANYGYTF. In DNA, the CDR3 is TGTGCCAGCTCAGCACAGGGATACGCTAACTATGGCTACACCTTC. Full variable domain (rest looked up from reference TRBV18 and TRBJ1-2): NAGVMQNPRHLVRRRGQEARLRCSPMKGHSHVYWYRQLPEEGLKFMVYLQKENIIDESGMPKERFSAEFPKEGPSILRIQQVVRGDSAAYFCASSAQGYANYGYTFGSGTRLTVV.

The J gene is TRBJ2-3, the V gene TRBV5-1; 7 nucleotides agree with TRBD2. Germline V gene lookup returns CDR1 SGHRS and CDR2 YFSETQ. The V gene end was trimmed by 4 bases and the J gene end by 3 bases; junction bases not matched to a gene: 8. The CDR3 has 15 amino acids. The CDR3, as DNA: TGCGCCAGCAGCCTACAGACTAGCCCAACAGATACGCAGTATTTT. This codes for CASSLQTSPTDTQYF.

The chain joins TRBV28 to TRBJ1-5, with no clear D. Germline CDR1 and CDR2: MDHEN and SYDVKM. V was shortened by 4 bases and J by 4 bases, with 14 bases between the two germline ends. The CDR3 covers 15 residues. CDR3 in amino acids: CASSYRVVGNQPQHF. The DNA of the CDR3 is TGTGCCAGCAGTTATAGGGTGGTGGGTAATCAGCCCCAGCATTTT.

The chain employs TRBV7-6 and TRBJ1-2, with 9 bases lining up with TRBD1. Germline CDR1 is SGHVS and CDR2 is FNYEAQ. The ends lost 1 base at V and 2 bases at J; junction bases unmatched: 5. The CDR3 is made up of 16 amino acids. This chain's CDR3 is CASSLDSGTGNYGYTF. The DNA for the CDR3 is TGTGCCAGCAGCTTAGATTCCGGGACAGGGAACTATGGCTACACCTTC.

V is TRBV29-1 and J is TRBJ2-2, with TRBD2 matching 8 bases. The junction had 5 bases not matched to a gene; V was cut back by 6 bases and J by 2 bases. Looked up from germline, CDR1 is SQVTM and CDR2 is ANQGSEA. The CDR3 is 14 residues long. This CDR3 is CSVTVAGNTGELFF. For the CDR3, the DNA is TGCAGCGTGACCGTAGCGGGAAACACCGGGGAGCTGTTTTTT.

This chain uses TRBV5-4 with TRBJ1-2; no reliable D call. V lost 6 bases and J 4 bases, leaving 22 bases between the germline ends. Germline V gives CDR1 SGHNT, CDR2 YYREEE (reference sequence). The CDR3 is 16 amino acids. The CDR3 region has the DNA TGTGCCAGCACCCCTGGCAGCCTCACCGCGGGCTATGGCTACACCTTC. Its protein is CASTPGSLTAGYGYTF.

Comments on this clone: An end of the junction differs from the germline gene, which may be a read error. This chain connects TRBV19 to TRBJ2-7; possibly TRBD1 or TRBD2 for D (6 bases each). The CDR3 consists of 13 residues. Germline loops: CDR1 LNHDA, CDR2 SQIVND (reference sequence). CDR3 residues: CASSDTPGRTAAF. The CDR3 bases are TGTGCCAGTAGTGATACTCCGGGGAGGACAGCTGCCTTC. Full variable domain (remainder filled in from reference TRBV19 and TRBJ2-7): DGGITQSPKYLFRKEGQNVTLSCEQNLNHDAMYWYRQDPGQGLRLIYYSQIVNDFQKGDIAEGYSVSREKKESFPLTVTSAQKNPTAFYLCASSDTPGRTAAFGPGTRLTVT.

The rearrangement links TRBV19 to TRBJ2-1, with TRBD2 as a possible D gene (6 bases). CDR1 is LNHDA and CDR2 is SQIVND in the germline V gene (reference sequence). V lost 4 bases and J lost 8, with 24 bases in between. There are 17 residues in the CDR3. DNA of the CDR3: TGTGCCAGTAGTACCGTAATTGCCGGGACTTCGGGGCATGAGCAGTTCTTC. This sequence encodes CASSTVIAGTSGHEQFF.

The chain has TRBV6-6 and TRBJ1-1; no clear D. Trimming stripped 5 bases from V and 1 base from J, with 8 bases between. The germline V gene has CDR1 MNHNY and CDR2 SVGAGI (reference sequence). The CDR3 extends over 13 amino acids. The CDR3 DNA sequence: TGTGCCAGCAGTCCTCCGGGGAACACTGAAGCTTTCTTT. Translated: CASSPPGNTEAFF.

This clone was detected only once. The chain joins TRBV11-3 to TRBJ1-2; 7 bases are a match to TRBD1. Per the germline V gene, CDR1 is SGHNT and CDR2 is YENEEA. CDR3 length: 17 residues. After removal of 5 bases from V and 1 base from J, the junction contained 13 bases not matched to a gene. CDR3 coding DNA: TGTGCCAGCAGCCCAGGGACAGCAAACCTCTTTAACTATGGCTACACCTTC. Protein sequence: CASSPGTANLFNYGYTF.

The chain joins TRBV10-3 to TRBJ1-1; D uncertain. CDR3 length equals 15 residues. From germline, CDR1 is ENHRY and CDR2 SYGVKD. Trimming left V 0 bases short and J 0 bases short, with 8 bases between. CDR3 sequence reads: CAISESDELNTEAFF. CDR3 bases: TGTGCCATCAGTGAGTCGGACGAGCTGAACACTGAAGCTTTCTTT.

The chain recombines TRBV7-6 with TRBJ1-3; D gene ambiguous. V lost 1 base to trimming and J lost 0 bases, with 10 bases between them. CDR1 and CDR2 (germline): SGHVS, FNYEAQ. The CDR3 length is 16 residues. The CDR3 loop is CASSLGGQRSGNTIYF. As DNA, the CDR3 is TGTGCCAGCAGCTTAGGAGGGCAACGCTCTGGAAACACCATATATTTT.

In this sample, this clone turned up once. The V gene is TRBV28, the J gene TRBJ1-1; 12 bases line up with TRBD1. The CDR3 has 17 residues. Germline values: CDR1 MDHEN, CDR2 SYDVKM. V lost 6 bases and J lost 5; bases outside the gene matches: 13. The CDR3 loop reads CASRLGGTGGDWTEAFF. The CDR3 DNA reads as TGTGCCAGCAGGTTGGGGGGGACAGGGGGCGATTGGACTGAAGCTTTCTTT.

The V call is TRBV19, the J call TRBJ1-2; D is ambiguous. Germline CDR1 reads LNHDA; CDR2 reads SQIVND (reference sequence). The CDR3 totals 13 residues. Deletions cut 3 bases from V and 7 bases from J, with 12 bases between. This chain's CDR3 is CASSIHGDGGYTF. In DNA, the CDR3 is TGTGCCAGTAGTATTCACGGGGATGGTGGCTACACCTTC.

The CDR3 nucleotides read TGCGCCAGCAGCTTGTCGGGGGTTGGCTACACCTTC. Its protein product is CASSLSGVGYTF. The chain recombines TRBV5-1 with TRBJ1-2; weak D call: TRBD1 (5 bases). V lost 1 base to trimming and J lost 7 bases, with 8 bases between them. Germline CDR1 reads SGHRS; CDR2 reads YFSETQ. The CDR3 runs 12 residues.